This T cell receptor beta chain originates from a study of CD8+ T cells in alopecia areata. Study-level information: Treated patients' severity was scored by percentage of affected scalp area.

Whole-study results and caveats: In scalp samples, resident alphabeta T cells of normal skin are also sequenced.

Specified treatment: oral pan-JAK inhibitor, 5-10 mg twice daily. Sorted out of PBMCs were CD4+ T cells and CD8+ T cells. About this clone itself: Antigen unknown.

Reverse transcription of extracted RNA yielded cDNA, which provided the sequencing template. Data came from immunoSEQ multiplex PCR; TCRdb stores just in-frame clones and leaves some out. The sample lists around 190,000 clones; under 80% were seen once. The source material was CD4+ T cells sorted from blood, sampled around week 49, from a patient treated with tofacitinib. This receptor was identified in a human donor with alopecia areata.

The DNA for the CDR3 is TGTGCCAGCAGCTTAATGACCGCGCAGGAGACCCAGTACTTC. Its translation is CASSLMTAQETQYF. The chain joins TRBV13 to TRBJ2-5; D unresolved. This CDR3 comprises 14 residues. The ends were cut back, 2 bases at V and 5 bases at J, with 12 bases in the middle. Per the germline V gene, CDR1 is PRHDT and CDR2 is FYEKMQ (reference sequence).